These T cell receptor beta chains were read from a single sample in a study of T cell changes during pregnancy in multiple sclerosis. Profiled with immunoSEQ multiplex PCR; TCRdb holds only in-frame clones, not every one. In the table there are fewer than 60,000 clones, roughly 90% of which are singletons. The specimen comprised peripheral blood, sampled after pregnancy. All receptors derive from a female donor in good health, enrolled as a control in a pregnancy study. Each CDR3 is given with its conserved first and last residue. D genes are given only for firm matches. The listing skips clone size in some rows; elsewhere it reads once, few, many or a size class.

abundance: -; d_gene: -; j_gene: TRBJ1-1; len: 12; v_gene: TRBV7-2; CDR3nt: TGTGCCAGCAGCTGGCGGGGGACTGAAGCTTTCTTT; CDR3aa: CASSWRGTEAFF
abundance: -; d_gene: -; j_gene: TRBJ2-5; len: 14; v_gene: TRBV10-3; CDR3nt: TGTGCCTCCGGCCGCAACGCGGACCAAGAGACCCAGTACTTC; CDR3aa: CASGRNADQETQYF
abundance: -; d_gene: -; j_gene: TRBJ1-3; len: 11; v_gene: TRBV2; CDR3nt: TGTGCCAGCAACTTCGGAAACACCATATATTTT; CDR3aa: CASNFGNTIYF
abundance: -; d_gene: TRBD2; j_gene: TRBJ2-5; len: 15; v_gene: TRBV11-3; CDR3nt: TGTGCCAGCAGCAGACTAGCGGGAGGGCCAGAGACCCAGTACTTC; CDR3aa: CASSRLAGGPETQYF
abundance: -; d_gene: TRBD1; j_gene: TRBJ2-3; len: 16; v_gene: TRBV2; CDR3nt: TGTGCCAGCAGTACGCTGACAGGGGAAAGCACAGATACGCAGTATTTT; CDR3aa: CASSTLTGESTDTQYF
abundance: once; d_gene: -; j_gene: TRBJ2-1; len: 15; v_gene: TRBV28; CDR3nt: TGTGCCAGCAGTTTACGGACAGTCTCCTACAATGAGCAGTTCTTC; CDR3aa: CASSLRTVSYNEQFF
abundance: -; d_gene: TRBD2; j_gene: TRBJ2-7; len: 19; v_gene: TRBV7-2; CDR3nt: TGTGCCAGCAGCCTAACCGGGACTAGCGGGAGGGCGAGCTCCTACGAGCAGTACTTC; CDR3aa: CASSLTGTSGRASSYEQYF
abundance: -; d_gene: TRBD1; j_gene: TRBJ1-2; len: 14; v_gene: TRBV5-1; CDR3nt: TGCGCCAGCAGCTTTGAGGGGGCGAACTATGGCTACACCTTC; CDR3aa: CASSFEGANYGYTF
abundance: -; d_gene: TRBD1; j_gene: TRBJ2-1; len: 14; v_gene: TRBV29-1; CDR3nt: TGCAGCGTTGAGGGGGACAGGGTCTACAATGAGCAGTTCTTC; CDR3aa: CSVEGDRVYNEQFF
abundance: once; d_gene: -; j_gene: TRBJ1-5; len: 13; v_gene: TRBV11-2; CDR3nt: TGTGCCAGCACGGACGGGGGGAATCAGCCCCAGCATTTT; CDR3aa: CASTDGGNQPQHF
abundance: few; d_gene: TRBD1; j_gene: TRBJ2-7; len: 16; v_gene: TRBV5-6; CDR3nt: TGTGCCAGCAGCGCCCGACCGGGACAGACAAACTACGAGCAGTACTTC; CDR3aa: CASSARPGQTNYEQYF
abundance: -; d_gene: -; j_gene: TRBJ2-7; len: 17; v_gene: TRBV7-2; CDR3nt: TGTGCCAGCAGCTTAATTGGGCAGGGTGACTCTTATTACGAGCAGTACTTC; CDR3aa: CASSLIGQGDSYYEQYF
abundance: few; d_gene: -; j_gene: TRBJ2-7; len: 15; v_gene: TRBV7-3; CDR3nt: TGTGCCAGCAGCTTAGATCAGGGTCCTGGCTACGAGCAGTACTTC; CDR3aa: CASSLDQGPGYEQYF
abundance: -; d_gene: TRBD1; j_gene: TRBJ2-7; len: 14; v_gene: TRBV2; CDR3nt: TGTGCCAGCAGTGAGGGGCAGGGGGCTGACGAGCAGTACTTC; CDR3aa: CASSEGQGADEQYF
abundance: -; d_gene: -; j_gene: TRBJ1-1; len: 12; v_gene: TRBV7-9; CDR3nt: TGTGCCAGCAGCTCCCACAGCAGGGAAGCTTTCTTT; CDR3aa: CASSSHSREAFF
abundance: once; d_gene: -; j_gene: TRBJ2-1; len: 13; v_gene: TRBV6-5; CDR3nt: TGTGCCACAATGACAGTTCCTGGCAATGAGCAGTTCTTC; CDR3aa: CATMTVPGNEQFF
abundance: -; d_gene: TRBD2; j_gene: TRBJ2-7; len: 14; v_gene: TRBV19; CDR3nt: TGTGCCAGTAGCCTCGGACTAGGTTCCTACGAGCAGTACTTC; CDR3aa: CASSLGLGSYEQYF
abundance: -; d_gene: -; j_gene: TRBJ2-3; len: 14; v_gene: TRBV4-3; CDR3nt: TGCGCCAGCAGCCAAGACCGGGAAGGGGATACGCAGTATTTT; CDR3aa: CASSQDREGDTQYF
abundance: -; d_gene: TRBD1; j_gene: TRBJ1-6; len: 15; v_gene: TRBV9; CDR3nt: TGTGCCAGCAGCGTAGGGGGACAGAATAATTCACCCCTCCACTTT; CDR3aa: CASSVGGQNNSPLHF
abundance: -; d_gene: -; j_gene: TRBJ2-1; len: 15; v_gene: TRBV5-1; CDR3nt: TGCGCCAGCAGCCTCGGACTACCTGCCTACAATGAGCAGTTCTTC; CDR3aa: CASSLGLPAYNEQFF
abundance: -; d_gene: -; j_gene: TRBJ2-2; len: 15; v_gene: TRBV7-2; CDR3nt: TGTGCCAGCAGCTTAATTGGGACATCCACCGGGGAGCTGTTTTTT; CDR3aa: CASSLIGTSTGELFF
abundance: once; d_gene: -; j_gene: TRBJ1-1; len: 14; v_gene: TRBV6-6; CDR3nt: TGTGCCAGCAGTTTTCAGAACATGAACACTGAAGCTTTCTTT; CDR3aa: CASSFQNMNTEAFF
abundance: -; d_gene: -; j_gene: TRBJ2-7; len: 14; v_gene: TRBV15; CDR3nt: TGTGCCACCAGCAGACCGAACAGGGAACACGAGCAGTACTTC; CDR3aa: CATSRPNREHEQYF
abundance: -; d_gene: -; j_gene: TRBJ1-1; len: 13; v_gene: TRBV19; CDR3nt: TGTGCCAGTAGTATTGGGCCGAACACTGAAGCTTTCTTT; CDR3aa: CASSIGPNTEAFF
abundance: -; d_gene: -; j_gene: TRBJ2-1; len: 15; v_gene: TRBV2; CDR3nt: TGTGCCAGCAGTATACTCCCGAGCTCCTACAATGAGCAGTTCTTC; CDR3aa: CASSILPSSYNEQFF
abundance: -; d_gene: -; j_gene: TRBJ1-2; len: 13; v_gene: TRBV11-2; CDR3nt: TGTGCCAGCAGCTTAGGTCAGAACTATGGCTACACCTTC; CDR3aa: CASSLGQNYGYTF